Following are 28 T cell receptor beta chains from one sample sequenced in a study of blood T cell repertoires in COVID-19. Method: immunoSEQ multiplex PCR; TCRdb's copy keeps in-frame clones and lacks some. This sample has some 170,000 clones, with roughly 88% found just once. The specimen was peripheral blood. The receptors originated from a woman between 40 and 55 years old with COVID-19, enrolled during active disease.

CDR3 sequence (DNA): TGCGCCAGCAGTGAGACCGGGGACTCTTTCTACGAGCAGTACTTC. Translation: CASSETGDSFYEQYF. This chain joins TRBV10-2 and TRBJ2-7; possible D gene TRBD2, 6 bases. V dropped 2 bases and J dropped 3 bases, with 14 bases sitting between them. CDR3 size: 15 residues. Per germline, CDR1 WSHSY and CDR2 SAAADI.

As regards this clone: Relative to the germline gene, one junction end is altered; a read error may explain this. The chain has TRBV7-3 and TRBJ2-1; D remains unclear. Germline CDR1 is SGHTA and CDR2 is FQGTGA. This CDR3 is built from 14 residues. The CDR3 region is CASSPSHSHNEQFF. As DNA, the CDR3 is TGTGCCAGCAGCCCCTCCCACTCCCACAATGAGCAGTTCTTC.

This clone is a singleton in its sample. This chain uses TRBV5-1 with TRBJ2-1, with D tentatively TRBD2 (6 bases). Trimming cost V 2 bases and J 7 bases, with 13 bases left between them. Germline-derived CDR1 and CDR2 are SGHRS and YFSETQ. This CDR3 is built from 14 residues. The CDR3: CASSFGGSGNEQFF. DNA for the CDR3: TGCGCCAGCAGCTTTGGAGGGTCTGGGAATGAGCAGTTCTTC.

This chain links TRBV5-6 with TRBJ2-1; tentative D call: TRBD2 (5 bases). V gave up 4 bases and J gave up 0 bases, with 14 bases separating them. The CDR3 has 16 amino acids. Germline V CDR1 and CDR2: SGHDT, YYEEEE. CDR3 sequence (DNA): TGTGCCAGCAGCCGAGGGTGGGAGAGCTCCTACAATGAGCAGTTCTTC. Its translation: CASSRGWESSYNEQFF.

V usage is TRBV27 and J usage is TRBJ1-2; D is unclear. There are 13 residues in the CDR3. Looked up from germline, CDR1 is MNHEY and CDR2 is SMNVEV (reference sequence). The V end lost 1 base, the J end lost 11 bases, and 14 bases lay between the germline ends. The CDR3 coding sequence is TGTGCCAGCAGTTTATGGACTAGAGAAGTTTACACCTTC. It translates to CASSLWTREVYTF.

This chain uses TRBV27 with TRBJ1-5; the D gene is possibly TRBD1 (6 bases). The CDR3 length is 15 residues. Trimming shortened V by 5 bases and J by 4 bases, and 15 bases separated the two germline ends. CDR1 MNHEY and CDR2 SMNVEV come from the germline V gene (reference sequence). This chain's CDR3 is CASSGVRGQNQPQHF. The CDR3 nucleotides are TGTGCCAGCAGTGGCGTCAGGGGCCAGAATCAGCCCCAGCATTTT.

This clone was counted only a few times. V is TRBV5-5 and J is TRBJ1-2, with TRBD1 identical over 8 bases. The CDR3 runs to 14 residues. Germline loops: CDR1 SGHKS, CDR2 YYEKEE (reference sequence). Trimming took 4 bases from V and 4 from J; bases not matched to a gene: 6. The DNA for the CDR3 is TGTGCCAGCAGCCGGACAGGGTCGGTCTATGGCTACACCTTC. It yields the protein CASSRTGSVYGYTF. The variable domain in full, completed from reference TRBV5-5 and TRBJ1-2, reads DAGVTQSPTHLIKTRGQQVTLRCSPISGHKSVSWYQQVLGQGPQFIFQYYEKEERGRGNFPDRFSARQFPNYSSELNVNALLLGDSALYLCASSRTGSVYGYTFGSGTRLTVV.

V gene TRBV28 combines with J gene TRBJ1-2; 9 positions agree with TRBD1. The CDR3 is 14 residues long. The trim removed 6 bases at V and 5 bases at J, leaving 7 bases unmatched. Looked up from germline, CDR1 is MDHEN and CDR2 is SYDVKM. The CDR3 DNA sequence: TGTGCCAGCAGGAGCCCGGGACAGGGATATGGCTACACCTTC. Its protein is CASRSPGQGYGYTF.

This rearrangement joins TRBV7-9 to TRBJ2-3; possibly TRBD2 for D (6 bases). The CDR3 spans 15 residues. V was trimmed by 5 bases and J by 0 bases, leaving 12 bases between them. Germline CDR1 and CDR2: SEHNR and FQNEAQ (reference sequence). The CDR3, as DNA: TGTGCCAGCAGCCGGGGACTTTCTAGCACAGATACGCAGTATTTT. This codes for CASSRGLSSTDTQYF.

The V call is TRBV7-2, the J call TRBJ1-6, with 7 positions matching TRBD1. Germline V CDR1 and CDR2: SGHTA, FQGNSA. The CDR3 loop spans 17 amino acids. The V segment lost 5 bases and the J segment 10 bases; nucleotides outside the gene matches: 17. The chain's CDR3 is CASSVGTVGLLRSPLHF. CDR3 DNA sequence: TGTGCCAGCAGCGTTGGGACAGTAGGACTCCTGCGGTCACCCCTCCACTTT.

The chain joins TRBV24-1 to TRBJ1-1; D is unclear. Looked up from germline, CDR1 is KGHDR and CDR2 is SFDVKD. The CDR3 contains 11 residues. V dropped 2 bases and J dropped 11 bases, with 8 bases sitting between them. The CDR3 coding sequence is TGTGCCACCAGTGATTCGGGTGTGGCTTTCTTT. Its translation is CATSDSGVAFF.

The J gene is TRBJ1-1, the V gene TRBV27; a possible D gene is TRBD1 (6 bases). CDR1 MNHEY and CDR2 SMNVEV come from the germline V gene (reference sequence). This CDR3 comprises 14 residues. The V end lost 5 bases, the J end lost 2 bases, and 12 bases lay between the germline ends. CDR3 protein: CASSVRRGNTEAFF. The CDR3 DNA sequence: TGTGCCAGCAGTGTCCGCAGGGGAAACACTGAAGCTTTCTTT.

V and J are TRBV20-1 and TRBJ1-5; 10 nucleotides align to TRBD1. Germline trimming cut 3 bases from V and 6 bases from J; bases unmatched to any gene: 5. Germline-derived CDR1 and CDR2 are DFQATT and SNEGSKA (reference sequence). The CDR3 is made up of 14 amino acids. The CDR3 here is CSASTGQGSQPQHF. The CDR3 DNA reads TGCAGTGCTAGTACGGGACAGGGGAGTCAGCCCCAGCATTTT.

V and J are TRBV15 and TRBJ2-5; possible D gene TRBD1, 6 bases. Per the germline V gene, CDR1 is LNHNV and CDR2 is YYDKDF (reference sequence). The ends were cut back, 9 bases at V and 2 bases at J, with 13 bases in the middle. This CDR3 region has 13 residues. CDR3 sequence: CATATGRQETQYF. The CDR3 DNA is TGTGCCACGGCAACAGGGAGACAAGAGACCCAGTACTTC. Drawing the rest from reference TRBV15 and TRBJ2-5, the complete variable domain is DAMVIQNPRYQVTQFGKPVTLSCSQTLNHNVMYWYQQKSSQAPKLLFHYYDKDFNNEADTPDNFQSRRPNTSFCFLDIRSPGLGDTAMYLCATATGRQETQYFGPGTRLLVL.

This clone showed up just once. The chain employs TRBV7-9 and TRBJ1-3; D call uncertain. Trimming removed 5 bases at V and 4 bases at J, with 12 bases between. Per germline, CDR1 SEHNR and CDR2 FQNEAQ (reference sequence). CDR3 length: 14 amino acids. The CDR3 DNA reads TGTGCCAGCAGCCCAGATATTTCGGGAAACACCATATATTTT. Protein: CASSPDISGNTIYF.

The chain employs TRBV29-1 and TRBJ1-5; 7 positions match TRBD1. The germline CDR1 and CDR2 sequences are SQVTM and ANQGSEA. The CDR3 extends over 12 amino acids. Trimming cost V 5 bases and J 4 bases; bases outside gene matches: 2. The CDR3 spells CSVTGENQPQHF. The CDR3 DNA follows: TGCAGCGTTACAGGGGAGAATCAGCCCCAGCATTTT.

The rearrangement uses TRBV28 and TRBJ1-1, with D hard to call. There are 11 residues in the CDR3. Germline V lookup: CDR1 MDHEN, CDR2 SYDVKM. The V gene lost 2 bases and the J gene lost 6 bases, with 4 bases spanning the gap. CDR3 bases: TGTGCCAGCAGTTTAAGAGCTGAAGCTTTCTTT. The encoded protein is CASSLRAEAFF. Together with reference TRBV28 and TRBJ1-1, the CDR3 gives the full variable domain: DVKVTQSSRYLVKRTGEKVFLECVQDMDHENMFWYRQDPGLGLRLIYFSYDVKMKEKGDIPEGYSVSREKKERFSLILESASTNQTSMYLCASSLRAEAFFGQGTRLTVV.

This chain joins TRBV4-1 and TRBJ2-5; 7 bases align to TRBD2. The length of the CDR3 is 15 residues. Germline CDR1 and CDR2: MGHRA and YSYEKL. The V and J ends lost 4 bases and 2 bases, in that order; junction bases with no gene match: 7. The CDR3 loop is CASSRLAGGQETQYF. The CDR3 DNA follows: TGCGCCAGCAGCCGCCTTGCCGGGGGGCAAGAGACCCAGTACTTC.

V gene TRBV5-6 combines with J gene TRBJ2-1, with D maybe TRBD2 (6 bases). The CDR3 has 17 residues. The V end lost 1 base, the J end lost 5 bases, and 19 bases lay between the germline ends. Germline CDR1 is SGHDT and CDR2 is YYEEEE. This CDR3 reads CASSLRRWGDGHNEQFF. The CDR3 DNA reads TGTGCCAGCAGCTTGCGGCGGTGGGGGGACGGCCACAATGAGCAGTTCTTC.

V usage is TRBV19 and J usage is TRBJ1-1; 10 nucleotides align to TRBD1. The germline CDR1 and CDR2 sequences are LNHDA and SQIVND (reference sequence). V trimming: 5 bases; J trimming: 0 bases; junction bases outside the gene matches: 3. The CDR3 is 15 residues long. The CDR3: CASSDRGLMNTEAFF. The CDR3 bases are TGTGCCAGTAGTGACAGGGGGCTGATGAACACTGAAGCTTTCTTT. The complete variable domain, with remaining parts taken from reference TRBV19 and TRBJ1-1, reads DGGITQSPKYLFRKEGQNVTLSCEQNLNHDAMYWYRQDPGQGLRLIYYSQIVNDFQKGDIAEGYSVSREKKESFPLTVTSAQKNPTAFYLCASSDRGLMNTEAFFGQGTRLTVV.

V gene TRBV3-1 (or the pseudogene TRBV3-2) combines with J gene TRBJ2-3; 12 bases agree with TRBD1. Germline V CDR1 and CDR2: LGHDT, YNNKEL (reference sequence). Trimming at V came to 1 base and at J to 3 bases, leaving 2 bases not matched to a gene. The CDR3 totals 16 residues. The CDR3 sequence: CASSQGDRGRTDTQYF. In DNA form, the CDR3 reads TGTGCCAGCAGCCAAGGGGACAGGGGGCGAACAGATACGCAGTATTTT.

V gene TRBV6-5 combines with J gene TRBJ2-3; D is perhaps TRBD2 (7 bases). The length of the CDR3 is 16 residues. The ends were cut back, 4 bases at V and 10 bases at J, with 24 bases in the middle. Germline CDR1 reads MNHEY; CDR2 reads SVGAGI. This CDR3 reads CASSLTAGGGDSSQYF. Written as DNA, the CDR3 is TGTGCCAGCAGTTTAACGGCAGGAGGGGGGGATTCGTCGCAGTATTTT.

Only a few counts were recorded for this clone. The genes are TRBV25-1 and TRBJ1-3; D remains ambiguous. Germline CDR1 and CDR2: MGHDK and SYGVNS. The CDR3 totals 16 residues. V was clipped by 0 bases and J by 0 bases, with 9 bases between them. Here the CDR3 DNA reads TGTGCCAGCAGTGAATATTTACATTCCTCTGGAAACACCATATATTTT. Its translation is CASSEYLHSSGNTIYF.

This sequence joins TRBV19 and TRBJ1-4; perhaps TRBD1 as D (5 bases). The germline CDR1 and CDR2 sequences are LNHDA and SQIVND (reference sequence). This CDR3 spans 14 amino acids. V was cut by 10 bases and J by 4 bases, with 16 bases left in between. CDR3 protein: CATQRGGNNEKLFF. In DNA, the CDR3 is TGTGCCACTCAAAGGGGCGGGAATAATGAAAAACTGTTTTTT.

The J gene is TRBJ2-3, the V gene TRBV5-1, with D possibly TRBD2 on 6 matching bases. There are 14 residues in the CDR3. Germline V gene lookup returns CDR1 SGHRS and CDR2 YFSETQ. The CDR3: CASYVGGGTDTQYF. Here the CDR3 DNA reads TGCGCTAGTTATGTCGGGGGTGGCACAGATACGCAGTATTTT.

The V gene is TRBV13, the J gene TRBJ2-7, with a weak D call TRBD1 (5 bases). This CDR3 comprises 12 residues. CDR1 and CDR2 from the germline V gene are PRHDT and FYEKMQ (reference sequence). V lost 3 bases, J lost 6 bases, and 9 bases lay in between. The DNA of the CDR3 is TGTGCCAGCAGCTTCGGCAGGGCCGAGCAGTACTTC. Translating it yields CASSFGRAEQYF.

A few counts support this clone. The V call is TRBV28, the J call TRBJ2-7; D remains ambiguous. V lost 7 bases, J lost 2 bases, and 15 bases lay in between. This CDR3 has 14 residues. Germline CDR1 reads MDHEN; CDR2 reads SYDVKM. This CDR3 reads CASIVSLSAYEQYF. As DNA, the CDR3 is TGTGCCAGCATCGTCTCCCTGAGTGCCTACGAGCAGTACTTC. Looking up the rest from reference TRBV28 and TRBJ2-7 gives the full variable domain: DVKVTQSSRYLVKRTGEKVFLECVQDMDHENMFWYRQDPGLGLRLIYFSYDVKMKEKGDIPEGYSVSREKKERFSLILESASTNQTSMYLCASIVSLSAYEQYFGPGTRLTVT.

This chain joins TRBV27 and TRBJ1-1; unclear D gene. Looked up from germline, CDR1 is MNHEY and CDR2 is SMNVEV (reference sequence). This CDR3 is 14 amino acids long. The ends were cut back, 6 bases at V and 8 bases at J, with 19 bases in the middle. CDR3 region: CASRISAGSREAFF. The CDR3 DNA reads TGTGCCAGCAGGATTAGCGCTGGGTCGAGAGAAGCTTTCTTT.